This is a list of T cell receptor beta chains from one sample in a study of breast tumors, draining lymph nodes, adjacent tissues. TCRdb independently ran MiXCR on the multiplex PCR reads; one entry per CDR3 protein. The data contain more than 85,000 distinct CDR3 sequences, around 20% of them seen just once; the ten biggest clones take up approximately 1.2%. Sequencing input: axillary lymph node tissue. All receptors come from a female donor with breast cancer. Some clones in this sample may be carry-over from other donors' samples. The CDR3 runs from the conserved cysteine through the conserved F or W. Fields, in order: J gene, clone size, D gene, CDR3 length, V gene, CDR3 DNA, CDR3 protein. D genes are given only for firm matches. Clone sizes are given selectively: once, few, many, or a class where the clone is expanded.

>TRBJ1-3|-|-|16|TRBV9
TGTGCCAGCAGCGTAGGGGTGTGGGTTCCTGGAAGCACCATATATTTT
CASSVGVWVPGSTIYF
>TRBJ1-1|-|-|14|TRBV13
TGTGCCAGCTCACGGGGGTGGGGGGACACTGAAGCTTTCTTT
CASSRGWGDTEAFF
>TRBJ1-4|many|-|15|TRBV15
TGTGCCACCAGCAGAAGCCTTTACAGGGCTGAAAAACTGTTTTTT
CATSRSLYRAEKLFF
>TRBJ2-7|many|-|14|TRBV5-4
TGTGCCAGCAGCACCGGGACAAACTCCTACGAGCAGTACTTC
CASSTGTNSYEQYF
>TRBJ1-4|many|-|14|TRBV20-1
TGCAGTGCCCCTATGGACGGACTTAATGAAAAACTGTTTTTT
CSAPMDGLNEKLFF
>TRBJ1-2|many|-|10|TRBV20-1
TGCAGTGCTATTAAGGATGGCTACACCTTC
CSAIKDGYTF
>TRBJ2-1|many|TRBD1|15|TRBV2
TGTGCCAGCAGCGACCGACAGGGCAGATACAATGAGCAGTTCTTC
CASSDRQGRYNEQFF
>TRBJ2-2|-|-|16|TRBV3-1
TGTGCCAGCAGCCAAGATCCCAGACCAGCCACCGGGGAGCTGTTTTTT
CASSQDPRPATGELFF
>TRBJ2-7|many|-|13|TRBV5-6
TGTGCCAGCAGCTTCGACGGGTACTACGAGCAGTACTTC
CASSFDGYYEQYF
>TRBJ2-2|-|TRBD1|13|TRBV29-1
TGCAGCGTAGGGACAGGGGTGGCCGGGGAGCTGTTTTTT
CSVGTGVAGELFF
>TRBJ1-5|many|-|13|TRBV6-1
TGTGCCAGCGAGGGGTGGGGCAATCAGCCCCAGCATTTT
CASEGWGNQPQHF
>TRBJ2-3|-|-|16|TRBV7-9
TGTGCCAGCTTGCCCGGAAGTACCCCTAGCACAGATACGCAGTATTTT
CASLPGSTPSTDTQYF
>TRBJ1-2|-|-|14|TRBV18
TGTGCCAGCTCACCGGGACTGAGAGATGTGAGCTACACCTTC
CASSPGLRDVSYTF
>TRBJ1-2|many|-|14|TRBV28
TGTGCCAGCAGTTTCCCCGCGGGAGGGAATGGCTACACCTTC
CASSFPAGGNGYTF
>TRBJ1-6|many|-|14|TRBV7-9
TGTGCCAGCAGCTTATCGGGGCTGAATTCACCCCTCCACTTT
CASSLSGLNSPLHF
>TRBJ2-3|many|-|13|TRBV20-1
TGCAGTGCTCGGGCTGGGAGGGGGGATACGCAGTATTTT
CSARAGRGDTQYF